A single sample is the source of the 16 T cell receptor beta chains below, sequenced in a study of beta chain features in type 1 diabetes. Sequenced material consisted of expressed TCRB transcripts (all of the isolated RNA was reverse transcribed). The repertoire was sequenced with immunoSEQ multiplex PCR; TCRdb's copy has only in-frame clones and lacks some. The repertoire holds 150,000 to 170,000 clones, with under 9.5% as singletons. The source material was central memory CD4+ T cells from blood. These TCRs come from a man aged 18-30 years in good health.

The gene calls are TRBV29-1 and TRBJ2-1, with 8 bases identical to TRBD2. The CDR3 covers 14 residues. Germline V gene sequence: CDR1 SQVTM, CDR2 ANQGSEA. Trimming removed 6 bases from V and 5 bases from J; junction bases left unmatched: 9. CDR3: CSVSKLAENNEQFF. The CDR3 coding sequence is TGCAGCGTGTCCAAACTAGCGGAAAACAATGAGCAGTTCTTC.

The chain employs TRBV7-2 and TRBJ2-5; D call uncertain. The CDR3 runs to 13 residues. Germline loops: CDR1 SGHTA, CDR2 FQGNSA. V shed 5 bases and J shed 4 bases, with 11 bases lying between them. CDR3 sequence reads: CASSTRALETQYF. CDR3 coding DNA: TGTGCCAGCAGCACCCGAGCGTTAGAGACCCAGTACTTC.

The rearrangement links TRBV13 to TRBJ2-1; TRBD2 matches at 11 bases. The CDR3 loop spans 21 amino acids. From germline, CDR1 is PRHDT and CDR2 FYEKMQ (reference sequence). J lost 3 bases, V lost 0 bases, and 16 bases had no gene match. The chain's CDR3 is CASSLGLAGGDVLTIYNEQFF. DNA for the CDR3: TGTGCCAGCAGCTTAGGGCTAGCGGGGGGAGATGTCTTAACCATCTACAATGAGCAGTTCTTC. Looking up the rest from reference TRBV13 and TRBJ2-1 gives the full variable domain: AAGVIQSPRHLIKEKRETATLKCYPIPRHDTVYWYQQGPGQDPQFLISFYEKMQSDKGSIPDRFSAQQFSDYHSELNMSSLELGDSALYFCASSLGLAGGDVLTIYNEQFFGPGTRLTVL.

This chain links TRBV7-9 with TRBJ2-7; a weak D match, TRBD2 (6 bases). The germline V gene has CDR1 SEHNR and CDR2 FQNEAQ (reference sequence). Trimming took off 5 bases at V and 11 bases at J, with 16 bases between the two ends. CDR3 length: 12 amino acids. The CDR3: CASSVDGGKKYF. As DNA, the CDR3 is TGTGCCAGCAGCGTGGACGGAGGGAAGAAGTACTTC.

This clone has more than one count but fewer than ten. J is TRBJ2-1 and V is TRBV4-2; the match to TRBD2 covers 7 bases. The CDR3 runs 14 residues. Germline CDR1 and CDR2: LGHNA and YNFKEQ. V lost 0 bases to trimming and J lost 4 bases; unmatched junction nucleotides: 0. CDR3 residues: CASSQDGRYNEQFF. The CDR3 DNA reads TGTGCCAGCAGCCAAGACGGGAGGTACAATGAGCAGTTCTTC.

The V gene is TRBV19, the J gene TRBJ1-3, with 9 bases that match TRBD1. Per germline, CDR1 LNHDA and CDR2 SQIVND (reference sequence). The trim removed 6 bases at V and 4 bases at J, leaving 7 bases unmatched. CDR3 size: 15 residues. The CDR3 here is CASSDTGGAGNTIYF. CDR3 coding DNA: TGTGCCAGTAGCGACACAGGGGGCGCCGGAAACACCATATATTTT.

This clone was observed a few times. The chain combines TRBV5-6 with TRBJ1-1; no reliable D call. Germline values: CDR1 SGHDT, CDR2 YYEEEE. Trimming took off 1 base at V and 4 bases at J, with 8 bases between the two ends. The CDR3 length is 13 residues. The CDR3 DNA reads as TGTGCCAGCAGCTTGACTCGCGGCACTGAAGCTTTCTTT. It specifies CASSLTRGTEAFF. Based on the CDR3 plus reference TRBV5-6 and TRBJ1-1, the full variable domain is DAGVTQSPTHLIKTRGQQVTLRCSPKSGHDTVSWYQQALGQGPQFIFQYYEEEERQRGNFPDRFSGHQFPNYSSELNVNALLLGDSALYLCASSLTRGTEAFFGQGTRLTVV.

This clone came up many times. The genes are TRBV30 and TRBJ2-3; the D gene is possibly TRBD2 (5 bases). Germline V gene lookup returns CDR1 GTSNPN and CDR2 SVGIG (reference sequence). CDR3 size: 14 residues. The V end lost 0 bases, the J end lost 2 bases, and 9 bases lay between the germline ends. This CDR3 reads CAWSVGSATDTQYF. The CDR3 nucleotides read TGTGCCTGGAGTGTAGGGAGTGCCACAGATACGCAGTATTTT. Full variable domain (outside the CDR3, taken from reference TRBV30 and TRBJ2-3): SQTIHQWPATLVQPVGSPLSLECTVEGTSNPNLYWYRQAAGRGLQLLFYSVGIGQISSEVPQNLSASRPQDRQFILSSKKLLLSDSGFYLCAWSVGSATDTQYFGPGTRLTVL.

The genes are TRBV27 and TRBJ1-2; tentatively, D is TRBD1 (5 bases). Trimming shortened V by 2 bases and J by 7 bases, and 11 bases separated the two germline ends. CDR1 MNHEY and CDR2 SMNVEV come from the germline V gene (reference sequence). The CDR3 loop spans 13 amino acids. CDR3 sequence (DNA): TGTGCCAGCAGTTTACGAGACAGAATTGGCTACACCTTC. This encodes CASSLRDRIGYTF.

The V gene is TRBV28, the J gene TRBJ1-2, with 10 bases matching TRBD1. The CDR3 loop spans 14 amino acids. The V segment lost 4 bases and the J segment 4 bases; nucleotides outside the gene matches: 3. Germline V gene data show CDR1 as MDHEN and CDR2 as SYDVKM. The CDR3 coding sequence is TGTGCCAGCAGTTGGGGACAGGGGATCTATGGCTACACCTTC. It codes for CASSWGQGIYGYTF.

This chain links TRBV7-9 with TRBJ2-3, with D maybe TRBD1 (6 bases). CDR1 is SEHNR, CDR2 FQNEAQ, per germline (reference sequence). V was trimmed by 5 bases and J by 5 bases, leaving 17 bases between them. The CDR3 contains 15 residues. CDR3 protein: CASSRLGTIGDTQYF. The CDR3 DNA reads as TGTGCCAGCAGCCGTCTAGGGACAATAGGAGATACGCAGTATTTT.

J is TRBJ1-6 and V is TRBV2; the match to TRBD1 covers 10 bases. The CDR3 has 18 residues. CDR1 and CDR2 (germline): SNHLY, FYNNEI. Trimming removed 5 bases from V and 8 bases from J; junction bases left unmatched: 15. CDR3 DNA sequence: TGTGCCAGCAGTCCTAGACTGAACACCGGGACAGGGGATTCACCCCTCCACTTT. Amino acid sequence: CASSPRLNTGTGDSPLHF.

The sample holds a few counts of this clone. The gene calls are TRBV7-2 and TRBJ1-5; no firm D call. The V gene lost 5 bases and the J gene lost 8 bases, with 13 bases spanning the gap. This CDR3 has 13 residues. Germline V gene lookup returns CDR1 SGHTA and CDR2 FQGNSA. The CDR3 sequence: CASSPVIREPQHF. DNA for the CDR3: TGTGCCAGCAGCCCCGTGATCCGAGAGCCCCAGCATTTT.

The genes are TRBV2 and TRBJ2-2; D possibly corresponds to TRBD2 (7 bases). The CDR3 consists of 16 residues. Germline values: CDR1 SNHLY, CDR2 FYNNEI. V lost 6 bases and J lost 2, with 16 bases in between. CDR3 sequence reads: CASSQGGGRNTGELFF. The DNA for the CDR3 is TGTGCCAGCAGCCAAGGGGGGGGGCGAAACACCGGGGAGCTGTTTTTT.

The gene calls are TRBV5-1 and TRBJ2-4; TRBD1 is a possible D gene (6 bases). In germline, CDR1 is SGHRS, CDR2 YFSETQ. The CDR3 contains 15 residues. Trimming stripped 4 bases from V and 8 bases from J, with 19 bases between. CDR3 sequence: CASSVDTGSRDIQYF. In DNA form, the CDR3 reads TGCGCCAGCAGCGTTGATACAGGGTCGAGGGACATTCAGTACTTC.

This clone was recorded at least ten times. The gene calls are TRBV29-1 and TRBJ1-4, with D maybe TRBD1 (6 bases). This CDR3 has 13 amino acids. The V end lost 4 bases, the J end lost 8 bases, and 14 bases lay between the germline ends. Per germline, CDR1 SQVTM and CDR2 ANQGSEA. The CDR3 region is CSVGGGLGEKLFF. DNA of the CDR3: TGCAGCGTTGGCGGGGGGCTCGGGGAAAAACTGTTTTTT.